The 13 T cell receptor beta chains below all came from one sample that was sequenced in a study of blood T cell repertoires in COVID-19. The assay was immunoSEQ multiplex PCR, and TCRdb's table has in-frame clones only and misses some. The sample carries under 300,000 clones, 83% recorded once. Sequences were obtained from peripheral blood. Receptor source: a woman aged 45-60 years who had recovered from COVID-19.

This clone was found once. CDR3 sequence reads: CASSKQGSGNTIYF. The CDR3 coding sequence is TGTGCCAGCAGCAAACAGGGTTCTGGAAACACCATATATTTT. This chain connects TRBV3-1 (or the pseudogene TRBV3-2) to TRBJ1-3, with D tentatively TRBD1 (6 bases). The length of the CDR3 is 14 residues. Trimming shortened V by 5 bases and J by 1 base, and 9 bases separated the two germline ends. Germline CDR1 is LGHDT and CDR2 is YNNKEL (reference sequence).

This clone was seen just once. Written as DNA, the CDR3 is TGTGCCAGCTCACCCTTCTGGGCTCAGCCCCAGCATTTT. This codes for CASSPFWAQPQHF. This rearrangement joins TRBV18 to TRBJ1-5; D ambiguous. CDR1 is KGHSH and CDR2 is LQKENI in the germline V gene. V was shortened by 3 bases and J by 6 bases, with 9 bases between the two germline ends. The CDR3 covers 13 residues.

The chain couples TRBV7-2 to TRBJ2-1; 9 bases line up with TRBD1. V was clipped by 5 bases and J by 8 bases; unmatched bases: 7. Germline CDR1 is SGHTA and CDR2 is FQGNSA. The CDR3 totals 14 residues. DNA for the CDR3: TGTGCCAGCAGCCCCCGGGACAGGGCCCATGAGCAGTTCTTC. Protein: CASSPRDRAHEQFF.

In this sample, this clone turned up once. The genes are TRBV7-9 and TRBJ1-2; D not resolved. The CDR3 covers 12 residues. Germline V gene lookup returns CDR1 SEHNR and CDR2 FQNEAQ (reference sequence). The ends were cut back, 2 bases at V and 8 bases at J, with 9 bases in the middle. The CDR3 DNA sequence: TGTGCCAGCAGCTTAAGTAGGGAGGGCTACACCTTC. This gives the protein CASSLSREGYTF.

The chain's CDR3 is CASSPTGVEGYTF. The CDR3 DNA follows: TGTGCCAGCAGTCCCACAGGGGTGGAGGGCTACACCTTC. The chain links TRBV7-9 to TRBJ1-2; 7 bases agree with TRBD1. V lost 6 bases and J lost 8; bases outside the gene matches: 9. The germline V gene has CDR1 SEHNR and CDR2 FQNEAQ (reference sequence). The CDR3 totals 13 residues.

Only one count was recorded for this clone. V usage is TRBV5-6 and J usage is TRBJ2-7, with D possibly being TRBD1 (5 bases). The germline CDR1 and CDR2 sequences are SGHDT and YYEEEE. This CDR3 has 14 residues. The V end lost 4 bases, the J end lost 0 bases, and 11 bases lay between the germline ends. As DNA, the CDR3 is TGTGCCAGCAGCCCCCAGGGCAGCTCCTACGAGCAGTACTTC. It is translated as CASSPQGSSYEQYF.

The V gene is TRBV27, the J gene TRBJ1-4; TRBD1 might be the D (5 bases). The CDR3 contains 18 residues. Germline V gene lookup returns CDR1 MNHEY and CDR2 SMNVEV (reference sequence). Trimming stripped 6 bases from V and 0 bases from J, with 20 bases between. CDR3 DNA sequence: TGTGCCAGCAGGCGCGCGGGGCTCTCCGTCGCAACTAATGAAAAACTGTTTTTT. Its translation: CASRRAGLSVATNEKLFF.

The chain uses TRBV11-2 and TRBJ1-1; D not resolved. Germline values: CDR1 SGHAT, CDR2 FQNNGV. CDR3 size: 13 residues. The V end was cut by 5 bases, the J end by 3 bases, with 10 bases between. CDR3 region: CASSILGDTEAFF. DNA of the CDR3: TGTGCCAGCAGCATCCTCGGGGACACTGAAGCTTTCTTT.

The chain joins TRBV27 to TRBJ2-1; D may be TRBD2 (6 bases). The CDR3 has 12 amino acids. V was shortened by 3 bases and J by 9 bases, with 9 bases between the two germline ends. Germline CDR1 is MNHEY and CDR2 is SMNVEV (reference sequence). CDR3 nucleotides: TGTGCCAGCAGTTTTAGGAGGGGTGAGCAGTTCTTC. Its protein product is CASSFRRGEQFF.

The CDR3 nucleotides are TGTGCCAGCAGAGACCGCGGGGGGGATACGCAGTATTTT. It encodes CASRDRGGDTQYF. The chain combines TRBV5-6 with TRBJ2-3, with TRBD2 matching over 8 bases. CDR1 and CDR2 (germline): SGHDT, YYEEEE. There are 13 residues in the CDR3. V was clipped by 5 bases and J by 6 bases; unmatched bases: 5.

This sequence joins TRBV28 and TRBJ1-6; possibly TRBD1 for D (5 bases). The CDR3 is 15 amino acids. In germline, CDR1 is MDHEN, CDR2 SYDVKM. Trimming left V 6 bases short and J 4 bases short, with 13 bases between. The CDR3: CASSPTRQYNSPLHF. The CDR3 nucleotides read TGTGCCAGCAGCCCCACCCGACAGTATAATTCACCCCTCCACTTT.

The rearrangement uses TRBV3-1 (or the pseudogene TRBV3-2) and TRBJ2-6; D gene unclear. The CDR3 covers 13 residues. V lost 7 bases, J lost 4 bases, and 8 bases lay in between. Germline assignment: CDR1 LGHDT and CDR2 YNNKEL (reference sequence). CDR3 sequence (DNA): TGTGCCAGCAATACACAGGGGGCCAACGTCCTGACTTTC. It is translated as CASNTQGANVLTF.

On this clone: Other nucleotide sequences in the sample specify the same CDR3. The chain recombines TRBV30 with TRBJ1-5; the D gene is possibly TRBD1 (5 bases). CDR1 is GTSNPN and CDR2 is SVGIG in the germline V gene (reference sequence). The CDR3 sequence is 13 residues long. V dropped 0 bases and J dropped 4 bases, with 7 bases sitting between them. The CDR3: CAWSVGGNQPQHF. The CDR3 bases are TGTGCCTGGAGTGTGGGGGGAAATCAGCCCCAGCATTTT.